Reported below is one T cell receptor (beta chain). This specimen belongs to a study of CD8 T cells in Susac syndrome. TEMRA cells were FACS-enriched, while CD8+ and CD4+ T cells were negatively isolated. The CDR3 has 13 amino acids. Germline CDR1 and CDR2: SGHTA and FQGTGA. V was pared by 5 bases and J by 3 bases, with 3 bases of the junction left unmatched. It was with random hexamers that about 0.45 to 1 ug RNA was reverse transcribed. TCRdb ran MiXCR on the immunoSEQ multiplex PCR reads and lists one entry per CDR3 protein. The data contain some 120,000 distinct CDR3 sequences, 85% to 95% of them singletons.

The chain employs TRBV7-3 and TRBJ1-1; 7 nucleotides align to TRBD1. The TCR comes from a human donor in good health. Sample: CD8+ T cells from PBMCs. This CDR3 is CASSPQGYTEAFF. CDR3 DNA sequence: TGTGCCAGCAGCCCACAGGGGTACACTGAAGCTTTCTTT.